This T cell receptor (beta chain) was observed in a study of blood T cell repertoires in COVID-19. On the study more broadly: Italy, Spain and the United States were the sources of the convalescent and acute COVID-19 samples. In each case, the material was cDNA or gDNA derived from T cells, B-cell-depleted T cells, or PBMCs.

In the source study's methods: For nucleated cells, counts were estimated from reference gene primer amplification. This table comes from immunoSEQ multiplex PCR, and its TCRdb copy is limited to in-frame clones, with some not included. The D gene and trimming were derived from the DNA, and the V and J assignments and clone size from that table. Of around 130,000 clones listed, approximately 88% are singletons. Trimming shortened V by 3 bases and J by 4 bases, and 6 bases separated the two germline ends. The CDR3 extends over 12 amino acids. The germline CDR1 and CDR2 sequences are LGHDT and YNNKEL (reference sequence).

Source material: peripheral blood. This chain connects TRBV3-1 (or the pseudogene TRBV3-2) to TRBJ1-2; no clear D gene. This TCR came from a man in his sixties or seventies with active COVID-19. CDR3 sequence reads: CASSQGAYGYTF. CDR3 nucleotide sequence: TGTGCCAGCAGCCAGGGCGCCTATGGCTACACCTTC.